A single sample gave rise to the 21 T cell receptor beta chains below, sequenced in a study of CXCR3-negative and CXCR3-positive naive CD8 T cells. UMI-labeled 5' RACE yielded the TRB cDNA libraries. Following a re-call of the 5' RACE reads, TCRdb has one entry per CDR3 protein and lacks DNA. The sample data list about 23,000 distinct CDR3 sequences. Sequencing was performed on memory CD8+ T cells from blood. The receptors originated from a human donor in good health. Some clones in this sample may be carry-over from other donors' samples.

J is TRBJ2-4 and V is TRBV6-5; TCRdb indicates TRBD1, and absent DNA this call remains unverified. Germline CDR1 and CDR2: MNHEY and SVGAGI. The CDR3 runs to 14 residues. CDR3 protein: CASSTPDRGPIQYF.

V gene TRBV29-1 combines with J gene TRBJ2-7; the TCRdb call, TRBD1, lacks DNA for checking. The CDR3 contains 14 residues. Per germline, CDR1 SQVTM and CDR2 ANQGSEA. This chain's CDR3 is CSVEETQRSGQQYF.

The chain has TRBV7-6 and TRBJ2-1; TCRdb reports TRBD2, a call that lacks DNA to check it against. Looked up from germline, CDR1 is SGHVS and CDR2 is FNYEAQ. The length of the CDR3 is 12 residues. Here the CDR3 reads CASSPPAGEQFF.

The CDR3 here is CASSLEFDSNQPQHF. J is TRBJ1-5 and V is TRBV11-2. The CDR3 extends over 15 amino acids. The germline V gene encodes CDR1 SGHAT and CDR2 FQNNGV.

The rearrangement joins TRBV10-3 to TRBJ2-7. The CDR3 runs to 11 residues. Germline V gene sequence: CDR1 ENHRY, CDR2 SYGVKD. The CDR3 protein is CAILGSHEQYF.

The gene calls are TRBV29-1 and TRBJ2-5; lacking DNA, the TRBD1 call made by TCRdb goes unchecked. The CDR3 extends over 18 amino acids. Germline CDR1 SQVTM, CDR2 ANQGSEA. The CDR3 here is CSVEGQAWVLGVQETQYF.

The chain recombines TRBV29-1 with TRBJ2-5; TCRdb designates TRBD1, a call that cannot be tested without DNA. The CDR3 contains 13 residues. Germline assignment: CDR1 SQVTM and CDR2 ANQGSEA. The CDR3 spells CSVEGTRQVAQYF. Full variable domain (outside the CDR3, taken from reference TRBV29-1 and TRBJ2-5): SAVISQKPSRDICQRGTSLTIQCQVDSQVTMMFWYRQQPGQSLTLIATANQGSEATYESGFVIDKFPISRPNLTFSTLTVSNMSPEDSSIYLCSVEGTRQVAQYFGPGTRLLVL.

The rearrangement joins TRBV15 to TRBJ2-2. Germline CDR1 is LNHNV and CDR2 is YYDKDF (reference sequence). The CDR3 spans 14 residues. The CDR3 region is CATSRDADTGELFF.

This clonotype is labeled medium-sized based on frequency. The rearrangement joins TRBV5-6 to TRBJ2-7; TCRdb proposes TRBD1, but this gene call is untestable without DNA. The CDR3 is 14 amino acids. CDR1 is SGHDT and CDR2 is YYEEEE in the germline V gene. CDR3: CASSPREAPYEQYF.

Judged by frequency, this clonotype is large. The chain uses TRBV12-5 and TRBJ2-1; the D gene TCRdb calls, TRBD1, cannot be checked with no DNA. The V gene's germline CDR1 is LGHNT and CDR2 FRNRAP. This CDR3 region has 15 residues. The CDR3 loop is CASGLSLGDYNEQFF.

The rearrangement joins TRBV3-1 to TRBJ2-7. Germline loops: CDR1 LGHDT, CDR2 YNNKEL (reference sequence). The CDR3 covers 14 residues. The CDR3 spells CASSQVGGSYEQYF.

The rearrangement links TRBV25-1 to TRBJ2-7. The CDR3 runs 12 residues. The germline V gene has CDR1 MGHDK and CDR2 SYGVNS. CDR3 sequence reads: CASSQSAYEQYF.

The chain is built from TRBV7-9 and TRBJ1-1. Germline CDR1 and CDR2: SEHNR and FQNEAQ (reference sequence). This CDR3 region has 14 residues. CDR3 protein: CASTRGGENTEAFF.

This chain uses TRBV20-1 with TRBJ1-1; the TCRdb D gene call, TRBD1, has no DNA to confirm it. The CDR3 covers 14 residues. Germline assignment: CDR1 DFQATT and CDR2 SNEGSKA (reference sequence). CDR3 sequence reads: CSASPGFLNTEAFF.

The rearrangement links TRBV29-1 to TRBJ1-1; the TCRdb call, TRBD1, lacks DNA for checking. Germline CDR1 and CDR2: SQVTM and ANQGSEA. This CDR3 spans 14 amino acids. The CDR3 loop reads CSVDGTSGGAEAFF.

J is TRBJ1-1 and V is TRBV4-3. The germline V gene has CDR1 LGHNA and CDR2 YSLEER. This CDR3 is 15 amino acids long. The CDR3 is CASSQDLTENTEAFF.

The V gene is TRBV20-1, the J gene TRBJ2-7. The CDR3 has 16 residues. Looked up from germline, CDR1 is DFQATT and CDR2 is SNEGSKA (reference sequence). CDR3 loop: CSARGLASDDSYEQYF.

The rearrangement links TRBV12-3 or TRBV12-4 to TRBJ2-7. This CDR3 spans 13 amino acids. The CDR3 reads CASSLVPSYEQYF.

This rearrangement joins TRBV20-1 to TRBJ2-5; the TCRdb D gene call, TRBD1, has no DNA to confirm it. The CDR3 extends over 13 amino acids. Germline CDR1 reads DFQATT; CDR2 reads SNEGSKA (reference sequence). The CDR3 reads CSAYDRGEETQYF.

The chain has TRBV11-2 and TRBJ2-7; absent DNA, TCRdb's TRBD1 call cannot be checked. In germline, CDR1 is SGHAT, CDR2 FQNNGV. CDR3 length equals 14 residues. The CDR3 spells CASSLGVRVSEQYF.

The chain combines TRBV5-1 with TRBJ2-7; checking the TCRdb D call of TRBD2 is not possible without DNA. The CDR3 has 15 amino acids. Germline assignment: CDR1 SGHRS and CDR2 YFSETQ. The CDR3 here is CASKTLAGLSYEQYF.